A single sample gave rise to the 2 T cell receptor beta chains below, sequenced in a study of beta chain features in type 1 diabetes. Study-wide results and caveats: Moderately but significantly shorter TCRB CDR3s were found in Type 1 diabetes patients in all four CD4+ subsets.

The isolated RNA, all of it, was reverse transcribed, so expressed TCRB transcripts were what got sequenced. The data were produced by immunoSEQ multiplex PCR, yet TCRdb's version contains in-frame clones alone and is incomplete. The repertoire holds almost 350,000 clones, with approximately 9.9% as singletons. The antigens of these receptors remain unknown. The sequencing sample was made of central memory CD4+ T cells from blood. These receptors all come from a man younger than 40 with type 1 diabetes.

This chain connects TRBV30 to TRBJ1-1, with D possibly being TRBD1 (5 bases). With 8 bases removed from V and 11 bases from J, the gap between germline ends came to 18 bases. The CDR3 contains 11 residues. Germline lookup yields CDR1 GTSNPN and CDR2 SVGIG (reference sequence). CDR3 loop: CATRGEVRAFF. DNA for the CDR3: TGTGCCACACGGGGGGAGGTAAGGGCTTTCTTT.

V gene TRBV4-3 combines with J gene TRBJ2-6; 9 nucleotides align to TRBD1. The CDR3 is 19 residues long. J was trimmed by 0 bases and V by 1 base; bases with no gene match: 7. Germline CDR1 is LGHNA and CDR2 is YSLEER. The CDR3 sequence is CASSQAPGTGLSGANVLTF. The CDR3 nucleotides are TGCGCCAGCAGCCAAGCGCCGGGGACAGGGCTCTCTGGGGCCAACGTCCTGACTTTC.